A selection of T cell receptor beta chains follows, all from one sample in a study of cytomegalovirus exposure and HLA in healthy donors. TCRdb's table, derived via immunoSEQ multiplex PCR, lists solely in-frame clones and lacks some. There are about 130,000 clones in the sample; roughly 70% occur only once, and approximately 2.3% lies in the top ten. The sequenced sample consisted of PBMCs. These receptors were obtained from a woman aged 55 to 70 in good health and CMV-seropositive. The CDR3 runs from the conserved cysteine through the conserved F or W. A D gene is named only where the DNA matches it firmly. Some rows mark clone size as missing; the rest say once, few, many or name a class of expanded clone.

TRBD2	NA	TRBV14	TRBJ2-5	TGTGCCAGCAGCCAGACTAGCGCTCAAGAGACCCAGTACTTC	CASSQTSAQETQYF
NA	NA	TRBV5-1	TRBJ1-1	TGCGCCAGCAGCTCGACCGACAGGTCTGAAGCTTTCTTT	CASSSTDRSEAFF
TRBD1	NA	TRBV5-6	TRBJ1-5	TGTGCCAGCAGCTCGGACAGGGGAAGCAATCAGCCCCAGCATTTT	CASSSDRGSNQPQHF
NA	NA	TRBV7-7	TRBJ2-7	TGTGCTAGCAGCCCCCGGTCTCGGGGCGAGCAGTACTTC	CASSPRSRGEQYF
TRBD1	NA	TRBV18	TRBJ1-2	TGTGCCAGCTCCCTTGAACTGGACAGGGGAAGGGATGGCTACACCTTC	CASSLELDRGRDGYTF
NA	NA	TRBV7-2	TRBJ1-1	TGTGCCAGCAGCCCGTCTTCGGGGAGCCCTGAAGCTTTCTTT	CASSPSSGSPEAFF
TRBD1	NA	TRBV7-9	TRBJ2-7	TGTGCCAGCAGCTTGAGACAGGGGGCCTACGAGCAGTACTTC	CASSLRQGAYEQYF
NA	NA	TRBV19	TRBJ1-1	TGTGCCAGTAGGCACTTCCTCGGCGGAGGGTCTGAAGCTTTCTTT	CASRHFLGGGSEAFF
TRBD1	NA	TRBV5-1	TRBJ1-1	TGCGCCAGCAGCTCGACAGGGGTTCGAACTGAAGCTTTCTTT	CASSSTGVRTEAFF
NA	NA	TRBV29-1	TRBJ1-1	TGCAGCGCCTCAATGTCGAGGGCTGAAGCTTTCTTT	CSASMSRAEAFF
TRBD2	NA	TRBV5-1	TRBJ2-2	TGCGCCAGCAGCTCGACTAGCCAAAACACCGGGGAGCTGTTTTTT	CASSSTSQNTGELFF
TRBD2	NA	TRBV28	TRBJ2-6	TGTGCCAGCAGTACCGGGGGGATCTCCGGGGCCAACGTCCTGACTTTC	CASSTGGISGANVLTF
NA	once	TRBV5-4	TRBJ1-5	TGTGCCAGCAGCTTCGACGGAGACAATCAGCCCCAGCATTTT	CASSFDGDNQPQHF
NA	few	TRBV5-1	TRBJ1-4	TGCGCCAGCAGCCGCTCGGGGGGGTCTAATGAAAAACTGTTTTTT	CASSRSGGSNEKLFF
NA	NA	TRBV5-5	TRBJ2-7	TGTGCCAGCAGTCCCCGTGGCCTCTACGAGCAGTACTTC	CASSPRGLYEQYF
NA	NA	TRBV18	TRBJ2-5	TGTGCCAGCTCCCAGTACCAAGAGACCCAGTACTTC	CASSQYQETQYF
TRBD2	few	TRBV5-4	TRBJ2-7	TGTGCCAGCAGCTTGGACGGGAGGCTCTACGAGCAGTACTTC	CASSLDGRLYEQYF
TRBD1	NA	TRBV6-5	TRBJ1-2	TGTGCCAGCAGTCGACAGGGGCACTATGGCTACACCTTC	CASSRQGHYGYTF
TRBD1	NA	TRBV4-1	TRBJ2-1	TGCGCCAGCAGCCAAGGGACAGGGCGGAGCTCCTACAATGAGCAGTTCTTC	CASSQGTGRSSYNEQFF
TRBD1	NA	TRBV7-9	TRBJ1-2	TGTGCCAGCAGCTTAGCCCGGGTTCCGTCGACAGGGTCGGCTGGCTACACCTTC	CASSLARVPSTGSAGYTF
TRBD1	NA	TRBV19	TRBJ2-1	TGTGCCAGCCGTGTTCTGGGGACAGGGGCCTTTGAGCAGTTCTTC	CASRVLGTGAFEQFF
NA	few	TRBV19	TRBJ1-2	TGTGCCAGTAGTCGGGTGGGTAACTATGGCTACACCTTC	CASSRVGNYGYTF
TRBD1	NA	TRBV7-3	TRBJ1-1	TGTGCCAGCAGCTCCCAGACAGGGGGTGAAGCTTTCTTT	CASSSQTGGEAFF
NA	few	TRBV29-1	TRBJ1-2	TGCAGCGTTGAACATATGGCAGGCTATGGCTACACCTTC	CSVEHMAGYGYTF
TRBD2	once	TRBV29-1	TRBJ2-3	TGCAGCGTTGAAGAAGGACTAGCGGGAGGCACAGATACGCAGTATTTT	CSVEEGLAGGTDTQYF
TRBD2	NA	TRBV19	TRBJ2-5	TGTGCCAGTAGTCTAGCGGGAGGGCCAGAGACCCAGTACTTC	CASSLAGGPETQYF
NA	NA	TRBV28	TRBJ1-4	TGTGCCAGCACCCACCCGACAGTTTCTAATGAAAAACTGTTTTTT	CASTHPTVSNEKLFF
NA	NA	TRBV18	TRBJ1-4	TGTGCCAGCTCAAATGGCCTTAATGAAAAACTGTTTTTT	CASSNGLNEKLFF
NA	NA	TRBV5-6	TRBJ1-2	TGTGCCAGCAGCTTAACAGACTATGGCTACACCTTC	CASSLTDYGYTF
NA	NA	TRBV5-1	TRBJ1-4	TGCGCCAGCAGCGTCGGGGGTGAGGAAAAACTGTTTTTT	CASSVGGEEKLFF
TRBD2	NA	TRBV10-2	TRBJ2-3	TGCGCCAGCAGGCCAGGACTAGCGGGAGGTGGGGATACGCAGTATTTT	CASRPGLAGGGDTQYF
TRBD2	once	TRBV19	TRBJ2-5	TGTGCCAGTAGTACCGGGACTAGCGGGAGATTTGAGACCCAGTACTTC	CASSTGTSGRFETQYF
NA	NA	TRBV29-1	TRBJ2-3	TGCAGCGTTGAACGGGGCACAGATACGCAGTATTTT	CSVERGTDTQYF
TRBD1	NA	TRBV7-8	TRBJ2-7	TGTGCCAGCAGCTTAGGAGGGGGCGGCCTAGACTACGAGCAGTACTTC	CASSLGGGGLDYEQYF
TRBD1	NA	TRBV5-6	TRBJ2-1	TGTGCCAGCAGCGTCTGGTACGGGACAGGGTCCAATGAGCAGTTCTTC	CASSVWYGTGSNEQFF
TRBD1	NA	TRBV10-2	TRBJ1-2	TGCGCCAGCAGTGAACAGGGGGACTATGGCTACACCTTC	CASSEQGDYGYTF
NA	NA	TRBV2	TRBJ1-5	TGTGCCAGCAGTTTACGACAGTCCAATCAGCCCCAGCATTTT	CASSLRQSNQPQHF
TRBD1	NA	TRBV15	TRBJ2-3	TGTGCCACCAGCAGGGGGACAGGGGGTCGACTAACAGATACGCAGTATTTT	CATSRGTGGRLTDTQYF
TRBD2	NA	TRBV7-8	TRBJ2-7	TGTGCCAGCAGCACCTCCGGGACTAGGAATGACGAGCAGTACTTC	CASSTSGTRNDEQYF
NA	NA	TRBV5-1	TRBJ1-2	TGCGCCAGCAGCTTGGAAATCCCTGGGGCAGGCTACACCTTC	CASSLEIPGAGYTF
TRBD2	NA	TRBV27	TRBJ2-7	TGTGCCAGCAGTCGGACTAGCGGTACCTACGAGCAGTACTTC	CASSRTSGTYEQYF
NA	NA	TRBV14	TRBJ2-7	TGTGCCAGCAGCCTAGTCAACGGGGAAGCCTACGAGCAGTACTTC	CASSLVNGEAYEQYF
TRBD1	NA	TRBV6-5	TRBJ2-7	TGTGCCAGCAGCCTCAGGGGGATGGGGAGCGAGCAGTACTTC	CASSLRGMGSEQYF
NA	NA	TRBV7-9	TRBJ2-3	TGTGCCAGCGGGACAACCACAGATACGCAGTATTTT	CASGTTTDTQYF
TRBD1	NA	TRBV28	TRBJ1-2	TGTGCCAGCAGCCTTAGTGGGACAGCTATTTACTATGGCTACACCTTC	CASSLSGTAIYYGYTF
TRBD2	NA	TRBV25-1	TRBJ2-5	TGTGCCAGCAGTGAAGGGACTAGGTTCCAAGAGACCCAGTACTTC	CASSEGTRFQETQYF
NA	once	TRBV11-2	TRBJ1-1	TGTGCCAGCAGCTTAGACGGCACAGTCCATGAAGCTTTCTTT	CASSLDGTVHEAFF
NA	NA	TRBV29-1	TRBJ2-1	TGCAGCGGCTCGGGGAGGGGGTACTACAATGAGCAGTTCTTC	CSGSGRGYYNEQFF
NA	NA	TRBV5-8	TRBJ2-1	TGTGCCAGCAGCTTGCGGCAGGGGGGTGAGCAGTTCTTC	CASSLRQGGEQFF
TRBD1	NA	TRBV18	TRBJ1-1	TGTGCCAGCTCACCGCCGGGACAGGGGAACACTGAAGCTTTCTTT	CASSPPGQGNTEAFF
NA	NA	TRBV11-1	TRBJ2-1	TGTGCCAGCAGCTTAGACCCAGGGTTTGCTGAGCAGTTCTTC	CASSLDPGFAEQFF
TRBD1	NA	TRBV27	TRBJ1-4	TGTGCCAGCAGTTCCCCGGGACAGGGGCATCCTGCAACTAATGAAAAACTGTTTTTT	CASSSPGQGHPATNEKLFF
TRBD2	NA	TRBV9	TRBJ2-3	TGTGCCAGCAGCCCTCAGGCGGGAGGGCTTGGGAGCACAGATACGCAGTATTTT	CASSPQAGGLGSTDTQYF
TRBD2	NA	TRBV10-3	TRBJ2-3	TGTGCCATCAGTGGGCGGGAGGGAGATACGCAGTATTTT	CAISGREGDTQYF
TRBD2	NA	TRBV27	TRBJ2-7	TGTGCCAGCAGTTCAGTGGGCGGGAGGGCGTCTCACCACGAGCAGTACTTC	CASSSVGGRASHHEQYF
NA	NA	TRBV27	TRBJ2-1	TGTGCCAGCAGTGCTAGCCCATGGAATGAGCAGTTCTTC	CASSASPWNEQFF
NA	NA	TRBV4-1	TRBJ2-7	TGCGCCAGCAGCCAAGGGCAGGGGACAACCTACGAGCAGTACTTC	CASSQGQGTTYEQYF